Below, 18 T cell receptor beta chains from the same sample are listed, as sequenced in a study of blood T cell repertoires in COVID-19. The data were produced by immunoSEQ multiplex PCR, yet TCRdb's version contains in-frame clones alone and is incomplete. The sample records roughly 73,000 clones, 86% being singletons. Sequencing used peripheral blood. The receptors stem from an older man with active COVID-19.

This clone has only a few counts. The CDR3: CASSRAGGGTGELFF. CDR3 coding DNA: TGTGCCAGTTCCCGTGCGGGAGGCGGAACCGGGGAGCTGTTTTTT. The gene calls are TRBV19 and TRBJ2-2; 8 positions match TRBD2. J was trimmed by 5 bases and V by 8 bases; bases with no gene match: 10. Germline loops: CDR1 LNHDA, CDR2 SQIVND (reference sequence). The CDR3 length is 15 residues.

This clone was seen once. In DNA, the CDR3 is TGTGCCAGCAGCCGCGCGGCAACTAGCGGGAGGAACAATGAGCAGTTCTTC. This gives the protein CASSRAATSGRNNEQFF. The chain joins TRBV3-1 (or the pseudogene TRBV3-2) to TRBJ2-1; TRBD2 matches at 12 bases. V gave up 4 bases and J gave up 5 bases; unmatched junction bases: 9. Germline V lookup: CDR1 LGHDT, CDR2 YNNKEL (reference sequence). The CDR3 covers 17 residues.

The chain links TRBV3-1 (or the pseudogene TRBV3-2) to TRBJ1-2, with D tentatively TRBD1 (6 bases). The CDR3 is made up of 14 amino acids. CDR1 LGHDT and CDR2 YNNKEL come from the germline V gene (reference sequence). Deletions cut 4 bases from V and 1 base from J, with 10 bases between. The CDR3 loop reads CASSLGQHNYGYTF. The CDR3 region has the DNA TGTGCCAGCAGCCTGGGACAACATAACTATGGCTACACCTTC.

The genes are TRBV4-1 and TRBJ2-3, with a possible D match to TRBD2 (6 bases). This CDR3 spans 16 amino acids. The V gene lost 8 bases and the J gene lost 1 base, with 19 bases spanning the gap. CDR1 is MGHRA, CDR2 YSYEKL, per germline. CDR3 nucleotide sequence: TGCGCCAGCGGCCGCCCGGGGCTAGCGCGCACAGATACGCAGTATTTT. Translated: CASGRPGLARTDTQYF.

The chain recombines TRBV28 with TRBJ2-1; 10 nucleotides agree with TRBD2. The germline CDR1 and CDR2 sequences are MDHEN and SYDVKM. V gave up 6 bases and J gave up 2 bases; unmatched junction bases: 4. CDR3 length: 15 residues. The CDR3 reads CASRPSGRAYNEQFF. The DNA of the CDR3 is TGTGCCAGCAGGCCGAGCGGGAGGGCCTACAATGAGCAGTTCTTC.

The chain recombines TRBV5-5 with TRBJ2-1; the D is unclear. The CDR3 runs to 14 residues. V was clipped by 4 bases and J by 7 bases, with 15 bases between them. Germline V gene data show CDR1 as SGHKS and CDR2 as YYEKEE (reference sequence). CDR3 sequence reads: CASSVPRSQNEQFF. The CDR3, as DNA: TGTGCCAGCAGCGTCCCCCGGAGCCAGAATGAGCAGTTCTTC.

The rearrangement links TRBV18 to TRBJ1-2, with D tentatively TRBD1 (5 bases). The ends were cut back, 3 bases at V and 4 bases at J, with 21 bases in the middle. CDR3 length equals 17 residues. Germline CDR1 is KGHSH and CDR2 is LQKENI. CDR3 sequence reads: CASSPGTRGSWGYGYTF. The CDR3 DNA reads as TGTGCCAGCTCACCGGGGACTCGGGGGTCGTGGGGCTATGGCTACACCTTC.

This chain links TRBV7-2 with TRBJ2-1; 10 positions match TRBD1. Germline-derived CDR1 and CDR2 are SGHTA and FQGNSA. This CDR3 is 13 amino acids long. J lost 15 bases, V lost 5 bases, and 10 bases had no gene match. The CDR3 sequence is CASSVDRGRGLFF. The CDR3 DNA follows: TGTGCCAGCAGCGTTGACAGGGGGCGCGGGTTGTTCTTC.

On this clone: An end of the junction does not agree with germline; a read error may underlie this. The CDR3 sequence: CASSLLAGGGETQYF. The CDR3 coding sequence is TGTGCTAGCAGCTTACTGGCGGGAGGGGGCGAGACCCAGTACTTC. The rearrangement links TRBV7-7 to TRBJ2-5; 9 bases fit TRBD2. CDR1 is SSHAT and CDR2 is FNYEAQ in the germline V gene (reference sequence). The CDR3 spans 15 residues.

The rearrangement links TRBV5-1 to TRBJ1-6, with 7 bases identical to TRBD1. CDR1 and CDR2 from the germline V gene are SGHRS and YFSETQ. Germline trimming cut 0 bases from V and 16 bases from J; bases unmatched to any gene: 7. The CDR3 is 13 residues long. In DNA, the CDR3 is TGCGCCAGCAGCTTGGAACAGGGGAGACCACTCCACTTT. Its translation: CASSLEQGRPLHF.

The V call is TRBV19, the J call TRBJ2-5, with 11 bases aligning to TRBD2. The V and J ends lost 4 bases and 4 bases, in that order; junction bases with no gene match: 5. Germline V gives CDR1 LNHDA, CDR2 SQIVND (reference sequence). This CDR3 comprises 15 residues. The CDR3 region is CASSTLAGDGETQYF. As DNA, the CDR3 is TGTGCCAGTAGTACACTAGCGGGAGACGGAGAGACCCAGTACTTC.

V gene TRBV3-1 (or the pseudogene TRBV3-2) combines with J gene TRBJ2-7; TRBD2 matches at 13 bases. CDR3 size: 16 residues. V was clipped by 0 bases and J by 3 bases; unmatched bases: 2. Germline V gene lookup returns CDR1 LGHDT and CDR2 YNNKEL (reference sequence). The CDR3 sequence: CASSQDGTSGIYEQYF. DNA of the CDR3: TGTGCCAGCAGCCAAGATGGGACTAGCGGGATCTACGAGCAGTACTTC.

CDR3 sequence: CASSIGQARDYGYTF. The CDR3 DNA is TGTGCCAGTAGTATAGGCCAGGCCAGGGACTATGGCTACACCTTC. J is TRBJ1-2 and V is TRBV19; possibly TRBD1 for D (5 bases). The germline V gene has CDR1 LNHDA and CDR2 SQIVND (reference sequence). The CDR3 has 15 residues. The V end lost 1 base, the J end lost 3 bases, and 12 bases lay between the germline ends.

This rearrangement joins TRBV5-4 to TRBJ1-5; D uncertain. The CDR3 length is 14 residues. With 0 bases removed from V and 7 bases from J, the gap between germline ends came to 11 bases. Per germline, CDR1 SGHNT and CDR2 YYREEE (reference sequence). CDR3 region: CASSLAGVGQPQHF. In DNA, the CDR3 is TGTGCCAGCAGCTTGGCCGGGGTCGGGCAGCCCCAGCATTTT.

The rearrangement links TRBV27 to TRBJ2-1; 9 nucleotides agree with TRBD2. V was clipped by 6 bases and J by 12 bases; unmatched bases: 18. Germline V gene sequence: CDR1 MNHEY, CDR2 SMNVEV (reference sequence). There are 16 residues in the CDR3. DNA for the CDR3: TGTGCCAGCAGCCCGGGCGGCGGGAGGGCTGAGGGACGGCAGTTCTTC. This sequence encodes CASSPGGGRAEGRQFF.

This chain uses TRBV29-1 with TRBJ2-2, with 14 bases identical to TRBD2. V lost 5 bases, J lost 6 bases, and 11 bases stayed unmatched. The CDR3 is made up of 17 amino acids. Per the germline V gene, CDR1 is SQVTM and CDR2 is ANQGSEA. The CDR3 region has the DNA TGCAGCGTTCGAGGGGGGGGACTAGCGGGAGTCGCCGGGGAGCTGTTTTTT. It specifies CSVRGGGLAGVAGELFF.

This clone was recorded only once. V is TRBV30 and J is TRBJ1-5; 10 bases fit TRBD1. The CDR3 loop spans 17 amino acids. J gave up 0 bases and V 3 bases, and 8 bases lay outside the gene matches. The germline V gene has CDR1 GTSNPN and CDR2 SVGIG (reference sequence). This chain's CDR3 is CAWSEDRGTYSNQPQHF. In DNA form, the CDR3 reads TGTGCCTGGAGCGAGGACAGGGGGACATATAGCAATCAGCCCCAGCATTTT.

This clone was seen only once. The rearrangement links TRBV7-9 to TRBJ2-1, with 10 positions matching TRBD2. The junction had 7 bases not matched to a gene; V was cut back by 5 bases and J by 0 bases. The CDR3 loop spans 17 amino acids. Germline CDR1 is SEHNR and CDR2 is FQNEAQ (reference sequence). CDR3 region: CASSPRTSGTSYNEQFF. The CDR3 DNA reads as TGTGCCAGCAGCCCTCGGACTAGCGGAACCTCCTACAATGAGCAGTTCTTC.